These 23 T cell receptor beta chains were all obtained from the same sample, sequenced in a study of blood T cell repertoires in COVID-19. Profiling relied on immunoSEQ multiplex PCR, and the TCRdb table lists in-frame clones only, not all of them. The table has some 270,000 clones, 80% to 90% seen once; the top ten hold about 10%. Sequenced: peripheral blood. All receptors derive from a woman between 65 and 79 years old with acute or convalescent COVID-19.

As for this clone: Other nucleotide sequences in the sample specify the same CDR3. J is TRBJ2-1 and V is TRBV5-1, with 7 bases aligning to TRBD2. There are 16 residues in the CDR3. Trimming removed 0 bases from V and 0 bases from J; junction bases left unmatched: 3. CDR1 and CDR2 from the germline V gene are SGHRS and YFSETQ. The CDR3 loop reads CASSLAGGSSYNEQFF. CDR3 in DNA: TGCGCCAGCAGCTTGGCCGGGGGGTCCTCCTACAATGAGCAGTTCTTC.

This sequence joins TRBV6-1 and TRBJ1-2, with a tentative D call TRBD1 (6 bases). CDR1 MNHNS and CDR2 SASEGT come from the germline V gene. The CDR3 extends over 14 amino acids. V gave up 3 bases and J gave up 4 bases, with 12 bases separating them. The CDR3: CASSDLGATYGYTF. Here the CDR3 DNA reads TGTGCCAGCAGTGATCTGGGGGCAACCTATGGCTACACCTTC.

The chain has TRBV18 and TRBJ2-7; D not certain. This CDR3 has 15 amino acids. The V gene lost 4 bases and the J gene lost 7 bases, with 20 bases spanning the gap. Germline CDR1 and CDR2: KGHSH and LQKENI. Here the CDR3 DNA reads TGTGCCAGCTCACTCACCACCTCTCGAACTTCTGAGCAGTACTTC. Translated: CASSLTTSRTSEQYF.

V and J are TRBV5-1 and TRBJ1-5; no clear D. The germline CDR1 and CDR2 sequences are SGHRS and YFSETQ. Trimming shortened V by 0 bases and J by 5 bases, and 9 bases separated the two germline ends. The CDR3 is 14 amino acids. CDR3 nucleotide sequence: TGCGCCAGCAGCTTGGAGGCGGGCTATCAGCCCCAGCATTTT. Protein sequence: CASSLEAGYQPQHF.

The chain links TRBV19 to TRBJ1-5; 8 bases are shared with TRBD1. The V gene end was trimmed by 6 bases and the J gene end by 4 bases; junction bases not matched to a gene: 8. The CDR3 is made up of 15 amino acids. CDR1 and CDR2 (germline): LNHDA, SQIVND (reference sequence). The CDR3: CASSMTGVGNQPQHF. The CDR3 nucleotides read TGTGCCAGTAGCATGACAGGGGTTGGGAATCAGCCCCAGCATTTT.

The V gene is TRBV20-1, the J gene TRBJ2-7, with TRBD1 as a possible D gene (6 bases). CDR1 is DFQATT and CDR2 is SNEGSKA in the germline V gene (reference sequence). The CDR3 has 13 amino acids. V gave up 3 bases and J gave up 8 bases, with 17 bases separating them. The CDR3, as DNA: TGCAGTGCTAGTGCACAGGGAAATGGGAAGCAGTACTTC. Protein: CSASAQGNGKQYF.

The chain couples TRBV5-8 to TRBJ2-5; D might be TRBD2 (6 bases). The CDR3 is 17 amino acids. V gave up 0 bases and J gave up 0 bases, with 15 bases separating them. CDR1 SGHTS and CDR2 YDEGEE come from the germline V gene. The CDR3 protein is CASSLVAGRRYQETQYF. CDR3 coding DNA: TGTGCCAGCAGCTTGGTGGCAGGGAGGAGGTACCAAGAGACCCAGTACTTC.

This clone was recorded a few times. The V gene is TRBV10-2, the J gene TRBJ1-2, with D tentatively TRBD1 (5 bases). The CDR3 has 21 residues. Looked up from germline, CDR1 is WSHSY and CDR2 is SAAADI. The ends were cut back, 3 bases at V and 3 bases at J, with 32 bases in the middle. As DNA, the CDR3 is TGCGCCAGCAGTGAAAAGCCTTGGGGGAGGAAGGTGGTTGCTCCCTACTATGGCTACACCTTC. It yields the protein CASSEKPWGRKVVAPYYGYTF.

The chain couples TRBV14 to TRBJ2-5, with a possible D match to TRBD2 (6 bases). The CDR3 contains 13 residues. From germline, CDR1 is SGHDN and CDR2 FVKESK. V was trimmed by 0 bases and J by 4 bases, leaving 6 bases between them. The DNA of the CDR3 is TGTGCCAGCAGCCAAGACGGGGGAGAGACCCAGTACTTC. It translates to CASSQDGGETQYF.

The chain has TRBV5-4 and TRBJ1-3; no reliable D call. Germline CDR1 and CDR2: SGHNT and YYREEE (reference sequence). CDR3 length equals 15 residues. Trimming cost V 3 bases and J 1 base, with 11 bases left between them. The CDR3 region has the DNA TGTGCCAGCAGCTCCCGGGATGGGTCTGGAAACACCATATATTTT. The encoded protein is CASSSRDGSGNTIYF. Combining the CDR3 with reference TRBV5-4 and TRBJ1-3 gives the whole variable domain ETGVTQSPTHLIKTRGQQVTLRCSSQSGHNTVSWYQQALGQGPQFIFQYYREEENGRGNFPPRFSGLQFPNYSSELNVNALELDDSALYLCASSSRDGSGNTIYFGEGSWLTVV.

The chain is built from TRBV9 and TRBJ2-4, with 11 bases identical to TRBD1. Germline V gene lookup returns CDR1 SGDLS and CDR2 YYNGEE. The CDR3 runs to 16 residues. Trimming cost V 3 bases and J 8 bases; bases outside gene matches: 10. The CDR3 reads CASSGAEGTGGHIQYF. The CDR3 bases are TGTGCCAGCAGCGGGGCGGAGGGGACAGGGGGTCACATTCAGTACTTC. Variable domain in full (rest from reference TRBV9 and TRBJ2-4): DSGVTQTPKHLITATGQRVTLRCSPRSGDLSVYWYQQSLDQGLQFLIQYYNGEERAKGNILERFSAQQFPDLHSELNLSSLELGDSALYFCASSGAEGTGGHIQYFGAGTRLSVL.

The gene calls are TRBV2 and TRBJ2-2; 11 bases fit TRBD2. Trimming cost V 0 bases and J 8 bases; bases outside gene matches: 8. Germline V gene lookup returns CDR1 SNHLY and CDR2 FYNNEI. The CDR3 is 17 amino acids. CDR3 coding DNA: TGTGCCAGCAGTGAAGCTGCCGGGACTAGCGGTTTGGGGGAGCTGTTTTTT. Its protein product is CASSEAAGTSGLGELFF.

The J gene is TRBJ2-2, the V gene TRBV15, with TRBD1 matching 8 bases. Germline CDR1 LNHNV, CDR2 YYDKDF (reference sequence). Trimming cost V 9 bases and J 1 base; bases outside gene matches: 13. The CDR3 is 17 residues long. The CDR3 sequence: CATEAYRGTKNTGELFF. The DNA of the CDR3 is TGTGCCACAGAAGCTTACAGGGGGACGAAGAACACCGGGGAGCTGTTTTTT.

Only a few counts were recorded for this clone. The CDR3 loop is CASGGQVPNQPQHF. The CDR3 DNA is TGCGCCAGCGGCGGACAGGTCCCCAATCAGCCCCAGCATTTT. V and J are TRBV10-2 and TRBJ1-5, with 7 nucleotides matching TRBD1. The CDR3 covers 14 residues. V shed 8 bases, J shed 3 bases, and the junction held 7 bases outside the gene matches. Germline-derived CDR1 and CDR2 are WSHSY and SAAADI.

The rearrangement links TRBV7-9 to TRBJ1-3; 9 bases match TRBD1. Germline CDR1 reads SEHNR; CDR2 reads FQNEAQ (reference sequence). V shed 4 bases, J shed 8 bases, and the junction held 6 bases outside the gene matches. The CDR3 runs 14 residues. The CDR3 loop is CASSSGQGMDTIYF. The CDR3 bases are TGTGCCAGCAGCTCGGGACAGGGTATGGACACCATATATTTT. The whole variable domain, filled in from reference TRBV7-9 and TRBJ1-3, reads DTGVSQNPRHKITKRGQNVTFRCDPISEHNRLYWYRQTLGQGPEFLTYFQNEAQLEKSRLLSDRFSAERPKGSFSTLEIQRTEQGDSAMYLCASSSGQGMDTIYFGEGSWLTVV.

This rearrangement joins TRBV3-1 (or the pseudogene TRBV3-2) to TRBJ2-5, with 8 bases lining up with TRBD2. CDR3 length: 16 residues. Trimming took 4 bases from V and 5 from J; bases not matched to a gene: 12. The germline CDR1 and CDR2 sequences are LGHDT and YNNKEL (reference sequence). CDR3 DNA: TGTGCCAGCAGCCCGAACCTCGCGGGGGGAGGGGAGACCCAGTACTTC. Translated, it gives CASSPNLAGGGETQYF.

The chain combines TRBV6-5 with TRBJ1-2; possibly TRBD1 for D (5 bases). This CDR3 has 16 residues. Per the germline V gene, CDR1 is MNHEY and CDR2 is SVGAGI. Trimming left V 4 bases short and J 4 bases short, with 19 bases between. CDR3 in amino acids: CASSSTTVNKFYGYTF. The CDR3 bases are TGTGCCAGCAGTTCCACGACAGTAAACAAGTTCTATGGCTACACCTTC.

The chain has TRBV3-1 (or the pseudogene TRBV3-2) and TRBJ2-7; TRBD1 matches at 8 bases. The CDR3 contains 15 residues. Per germline, CDR1 LGHDT and CDR2 YNNKEL (reference sequence). Trimming removed 4 bases from V and 2 bases from J; junction bases left unmatched: 7. The CDR3 DNA reads TGTGCCAGCAGCCGAGGGACAGGCCCCCCCTACGAGCAGTACTTC. Protein product: CASSRGTGPPYEQYF.

In its sample, this clone was seen once. The V call is TRBV5-4, the J call TRBJ2-6, with 11 bases identical to TRBD1. The trim removed 0 bases at V and 2 bases at J, leaving 1 base unmatched. The germline V gene has CDR1 SGHNT and CDR2 YYREEE (reference sequence). The CDR3 contains 17 residues. CDR3 region: CASSLGTGGAGANVLTF. The CDR3 bases are TGTGCCAGCAGCTTGGGGACAGGGGGCGCTGGGGCCAACGTCCTGACTTTC.

The rearrangement joins TRBV15 to TRBJ1-1, with 7 bases that match TRBD1. In germline, CDR1 is LNHNV, CDR2 YYDKDF (reference sequence). The CDR3 has 15 residues. The V gene end was trimmed by 3 bases and the J gene end by 5 bases; junction bases not matched to a gene: 9. The CDR3 reads CATSSMTGSWTEAFF. DNA for the CDR3: TGTGCCACCAGCAGTATGACAGGGTCTTGGACTGAAGCTTTCTTT.

This clone showed up just once. The rearrangement joins TRBV12-5 to TRBJ1-3, with D unresolved. Trimming removed 4 bases at V and 11 bases at J, with 9 bases between. CDR3 size: 11 residues. The germline V gene has CDR1 LGHNT and CDR2 FRNRAP. CDR3 loop: CASGSGRAIYF. The CDR3 region has the DNA TGTGCTAGTGGTTCAGGCAGAGCCATATATTTT.

This chain uses TRBV5-6 with TRBJ1-5; D is undetermined. Between the trimmed V and J ends, which lost 0 bases and 4 bases, there was a span of 8 bases. The CDR3 runs to 14 residues. Germline assignment: CDR1 SGHDT and CDR2 YYEEEE. This CDR3 reads CASSLAGGNQPQHF. The DNA for the CDR3 is TGTGCCAGCAGCTTGGCCGGAGGTAATCAGCCCCAGCATTTT.

This sequence joins TRBV5-4 and TRBJ2-7; tentatively, D is TRBD1 (6 bases). Trimming took 6 bases from V and 1 from J, leaving 17 bases between them. The germline V gene encodes CDR1 SGHNT and CDR2 YYREEE (reference sequence). CDR3 size: 15 residues. Written as DNA, the CDR3 is TGTGCCAGCACGCCGGGACACCAAATATCCTACGAGCAGTACTTC. Its protein is CASTPGHQISYEQYF.